The source of this TCR beta chain is a study of blood T cells in healthy people across ages (dated by TCRdb to the mid-2010s). About the study as a whole: In model experiments, template switching captured roughly one uniquely barcoded TCR beta cDNA molecule for every two T cells. Using deep sequencing normalized with unique cDNA molecular identifiers, the study measured how TCR beta repertoire diversity changes with age. Donors were grouped into four age groups: young (average 16 years), middle-aged (less than 40), aged (62) and long-lived (around 80). To avoid experimental bias, donors of different ages were spread randomly across the sequencing lanes. The study analyzed two additional independent replicas of 1 million unique cDNA reads from the same blood draw for two donors, one aged 18 to 29 and one aged 80 or older.

Here V drops 2 bases and J drops 2 bases, and the junction holds 9 bases not matched to any gene. The CDR3 measures 16 amino acids from cysteine to phenylalanine. Solely the CDR3 DNA is kept, with 48 bases framed from the first base. In the germline V gene, CDR1 corresponds to MDHEN and CDR2 to SYDVKM. The library came from 5' RACE. For sequencing, an Illumina HiSeq 2500 was employed. A second PCR of about 7 to 12 cycles was performed with a sample-barcoded 5' primer and a J-beta primer mix. A template-switch 5' adaptor carrying 12 random nucleotides introduced a unique molecular identifier onto each TCR beta cDNA molecule. Each sample yielded at least 2.5 million CDR3-containing paired-end reads. The Mint cDNA synthesis kit, primed by a TRBC-specific oligonucleotide, was used to synthesize first-strand cDNA from all RNA. Following uracil-DNA glycosylase treatment, a first 18-cycle PCR with universal primers M1SS and BC2_uni_R was performed on all cDNA. Per the source publication's procedure: Each sample was normalized by randomly selecting 1 million high-quality reads, each carrying a distinct molecular identifier. Reads sharing molecular identifiers were discarded rather than binned into consensus sequences. CDR3 identification, clonotype clustering and error correction used MiTCR with a Q25 quality threshold and the strictest error-elimination algorithm. Lower-bound total TCR beta diversity was estimated with a nonparametric unseen species model using Euler transformation. TCRdb cleaned the public reads at Q25 with fastp, built clones with MiXCR and kept in-frame beta chains. Rows are unified per CDR3 protein, each entry keeping the most common DNA and genes. In this record, the V and J calls reflect TCRdb's handling and not the investigators' own analysis. This sample comprises roughly 900,000 distinct CDR3 sequences, roughly 52% of them detected only once. About an eighth of the sample belongs to the ten largest clones.

This clonotype was counted between two and nine times. Its antigen has not been determined. Per-nucleotide qualities are absent, and no much larger clonotype sits a single base away. The donors were under 40 Caucasian individuals from Russia, aged roughly 6 to 90 years, who were systemically healthy. Each donor gave ten milliliters of peripheral blood, drawn into EDTA-treated Vacutainer tubes. Ficoll-Paque density-gradient centrifugation was used to isolate PBMCs, with at least 7 million per sample. Trizol reagent was used to extract total RNA from PBMCs, with at least 6 micrograms per sample. The percentages of naive CD45RAhigh/CD27high T cells were determined by flow cytometry on a PBMC aliquot from every donor. The investigation overall reported the following: Compared with the aged group, the long-lived group had more naive CD4+ T cells, fewer expanded clones and increased TCR diversity, a pattern suggesting age selection. As age increased, observed TCR beta diversity per million T cells dropped in a roughly linear way, and a significant reduction was already evident by age about 40. The CMV infection status of donors was not known, potentially confounding age-related changes in expanded clonotypes. Conclusive comparison of naive and antigen-experienced compartments was prevented by the profiling of bulk unsorted PBMCs. The percentage of naive T cells measured by flow cytometry correlated strongly with observed TCR beta diversity. Estimates of total diversity from one million sequenced T cells were regarded as lower bounds and underestimates.

The material sequenced was blood. The clonotype originates from a man aged 25-45 years in good health. This sequence uses TRBV28 and TRBJ2-7; TRBD2 lines up with 7 middle nucleotides. The CDR3 protein sequence reads: CASSLRLSSGTYEQYF. The bases are TGTGCCAGCAGTTTAAGGTTGTCTAGCGGAACCTACGAGCAGTACTTC.